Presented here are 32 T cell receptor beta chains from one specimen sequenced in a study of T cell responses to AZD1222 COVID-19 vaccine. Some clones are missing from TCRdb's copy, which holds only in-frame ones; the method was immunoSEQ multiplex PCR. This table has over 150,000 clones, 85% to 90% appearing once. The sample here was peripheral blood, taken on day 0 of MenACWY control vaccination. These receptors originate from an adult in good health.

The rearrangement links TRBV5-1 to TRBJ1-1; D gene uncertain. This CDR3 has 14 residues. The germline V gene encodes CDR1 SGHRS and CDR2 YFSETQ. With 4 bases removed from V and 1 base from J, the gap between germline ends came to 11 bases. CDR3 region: CASSTGPENTEAFF. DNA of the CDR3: TGCGCCAGCAGCACCGGGCCAGAGAACACTGAAGCTTTCTTT.

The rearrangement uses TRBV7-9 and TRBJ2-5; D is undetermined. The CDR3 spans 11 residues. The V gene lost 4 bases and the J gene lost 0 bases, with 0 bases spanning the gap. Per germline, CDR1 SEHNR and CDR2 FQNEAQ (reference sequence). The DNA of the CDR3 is TGTGCCAGCAGCTACCAAGAGACCCAGTACTTC. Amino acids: CASSYQETQYF.

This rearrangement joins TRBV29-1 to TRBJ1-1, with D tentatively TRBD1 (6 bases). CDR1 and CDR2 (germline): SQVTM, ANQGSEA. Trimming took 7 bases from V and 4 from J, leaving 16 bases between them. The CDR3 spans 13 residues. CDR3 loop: CSAAVAGATEAFF. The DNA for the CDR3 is TGCAGCGCGGCCGTAGCAGGGGCCACTGAAGCTTTCTTT. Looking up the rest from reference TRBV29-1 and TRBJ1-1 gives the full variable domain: SAVISQKPSRDICQRGTSLTIQCQVDSQVTMMFWYRQQPGQSLTLIATANQGSEATYESGFVIDKFPISRPNLTFSTLTVSNMSPEDSSIYLCSAAVAGATEAFFGQGTRLTVV.

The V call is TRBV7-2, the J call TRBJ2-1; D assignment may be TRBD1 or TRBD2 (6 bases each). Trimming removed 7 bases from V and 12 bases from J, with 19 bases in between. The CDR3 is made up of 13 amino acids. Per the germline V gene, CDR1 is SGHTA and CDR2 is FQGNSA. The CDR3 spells CASTQRGVRGQFF. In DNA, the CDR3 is TGTGCCAGCACCCAGAGGGGGGTTCGAGGGCAGTTCTTC.

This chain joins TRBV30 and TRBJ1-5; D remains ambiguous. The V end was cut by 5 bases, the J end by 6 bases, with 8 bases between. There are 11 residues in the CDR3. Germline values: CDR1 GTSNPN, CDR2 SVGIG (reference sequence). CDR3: CAWGQSQPQHF. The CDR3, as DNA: TGTGCCTGGGGCCAGAGTCAGCCCCAGCATTTT.

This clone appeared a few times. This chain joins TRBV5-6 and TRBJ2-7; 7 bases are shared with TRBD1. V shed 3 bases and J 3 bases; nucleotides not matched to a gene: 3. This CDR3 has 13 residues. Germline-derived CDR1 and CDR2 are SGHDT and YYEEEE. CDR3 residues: CASSWGQNYEQYF. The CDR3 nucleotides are TGTGCCAGCAGCTGGGGACAGAACTACGAGCAGTACTTC.

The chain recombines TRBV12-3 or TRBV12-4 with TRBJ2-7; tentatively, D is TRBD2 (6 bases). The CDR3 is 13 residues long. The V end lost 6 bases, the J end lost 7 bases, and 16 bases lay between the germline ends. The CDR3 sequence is CASSRRGGIEQYF. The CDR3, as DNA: TGTGCCAGCAGCCGTAGAGGAGGGATTGAGCAGTACTTC.

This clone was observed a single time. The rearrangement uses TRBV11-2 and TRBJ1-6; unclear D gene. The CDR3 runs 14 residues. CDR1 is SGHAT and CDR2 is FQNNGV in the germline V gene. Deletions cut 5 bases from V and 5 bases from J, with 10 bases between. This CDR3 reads CASSREQNNSPLHF. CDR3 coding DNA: TGTGCCAGCAGCCGAGAACAGAATAATTCACCCCTCCACTTT.

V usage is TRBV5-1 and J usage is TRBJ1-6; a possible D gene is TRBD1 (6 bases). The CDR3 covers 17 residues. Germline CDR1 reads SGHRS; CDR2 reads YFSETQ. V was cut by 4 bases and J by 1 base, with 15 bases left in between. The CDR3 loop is CASSQGPRGSYNSPLHF. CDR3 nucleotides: TGCGCCAGCAGCCAGGGGCCCCGTGGATCCTATAATTCACCCCTCCACTTT.

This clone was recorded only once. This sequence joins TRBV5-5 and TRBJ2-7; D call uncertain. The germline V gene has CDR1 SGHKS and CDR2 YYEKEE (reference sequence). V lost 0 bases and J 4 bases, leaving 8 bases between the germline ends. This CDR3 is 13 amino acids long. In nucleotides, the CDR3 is TGTGCCAGCAGCTTGGGGCCGGAATACGAGCAGTACTTC. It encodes CASSLGPEYEQYF.

The CDR3 loop is CASSLSGGAGNTQYF. The CDR3 DNA is TGCGCCAGCAGCCTTAGCGGGGGGGCCGGTAATACGCAGTATTTT. This chain links TRBV5-1 with TRBJ2-3, with 11 bases lining up with TRBD2. Germline CDR1 is SGHRS and CDR2 is YFSETQ. Trimming at V came to 4 bases and at J to 7 bases, leaving 8 bases not matched to a gene. The CDR3 sequence is 15 residues long. Filled out from reference TRBV5-1 and TRBJ2-3, the complete variable domain reads KAGVTQTPRYLIKTRGQQVTLSCSPISGHRSVSWYQQTPGQGLQFLFEYFSETQRNKGNFPGRFSGRQFSNSRSEMNVSTLELGDSALYLCASSLSGGAGNTQYFGPGTRLTVL.

CDR3 sequence: CASTAPGTANTEAFF. For the CDR3, the DNA is TGTGCCAGCACCGCCCCCGGGACAGCGAACACTGAAGCTTTCTTT. The genes are TRBV6-5 and TRBJ1-1; 7 bases match TRBD1. The CDR3 sequence is 15 residues long. V shed 7 bases and J 1 base; nucleotides not matched to a gene: 9. Germline V gene data show CDR1 as MNHEY and CDR2 as SVGAGI.

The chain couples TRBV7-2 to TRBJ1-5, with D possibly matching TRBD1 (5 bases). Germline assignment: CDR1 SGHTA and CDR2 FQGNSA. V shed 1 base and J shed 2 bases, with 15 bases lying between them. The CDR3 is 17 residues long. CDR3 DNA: TGTGCCAGCAGCTTAGACGGGCCAGGGCTACGCAATCAGCCCCAGCATTTT. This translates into CASSLDGPGLRNQPQHF.

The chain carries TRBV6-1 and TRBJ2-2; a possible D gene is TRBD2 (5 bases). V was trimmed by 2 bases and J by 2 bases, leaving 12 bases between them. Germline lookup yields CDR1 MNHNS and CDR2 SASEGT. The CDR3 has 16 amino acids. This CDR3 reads CASSELGSTNTGELFF. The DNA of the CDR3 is TGTGCCAGCAGTGAATTGGGGAGCACTAACACCGGGGAGCTGTTTTTT.

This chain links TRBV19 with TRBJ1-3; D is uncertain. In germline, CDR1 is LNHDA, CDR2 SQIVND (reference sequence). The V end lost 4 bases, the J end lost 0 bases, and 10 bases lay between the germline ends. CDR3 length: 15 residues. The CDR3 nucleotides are TGTGCCAGTAGTAATACAGCTACCTCTGGAAACACCATATATTTT. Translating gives CASSNTATSGNTIYF.

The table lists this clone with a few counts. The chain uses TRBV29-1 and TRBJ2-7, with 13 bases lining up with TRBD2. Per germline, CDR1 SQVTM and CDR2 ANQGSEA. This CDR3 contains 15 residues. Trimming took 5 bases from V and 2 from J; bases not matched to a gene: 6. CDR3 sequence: CSVSMGLAGPYEQYF. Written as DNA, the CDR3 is TGCAGCGTTTCCATGGGACTAGCGGGACCCTACGAGCAGTACTTC.

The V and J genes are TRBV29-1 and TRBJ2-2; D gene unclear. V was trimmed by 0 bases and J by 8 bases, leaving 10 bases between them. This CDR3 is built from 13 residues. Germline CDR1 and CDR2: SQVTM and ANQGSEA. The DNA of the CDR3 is TGCAGCGTTGAAGATAGGGATGCGGGGGAGCTGTTTTTT. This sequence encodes CSVEDRDAGELFF.

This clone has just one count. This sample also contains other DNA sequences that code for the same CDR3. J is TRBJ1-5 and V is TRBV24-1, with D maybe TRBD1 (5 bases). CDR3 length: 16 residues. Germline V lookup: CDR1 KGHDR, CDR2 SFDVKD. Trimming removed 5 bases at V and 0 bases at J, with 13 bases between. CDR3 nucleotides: TGTGCCACCAGTGGGAGGGGCGAGTATAGCAATCAGCCCCAGCATTTT. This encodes CATSGRGEYSNQPQHF.

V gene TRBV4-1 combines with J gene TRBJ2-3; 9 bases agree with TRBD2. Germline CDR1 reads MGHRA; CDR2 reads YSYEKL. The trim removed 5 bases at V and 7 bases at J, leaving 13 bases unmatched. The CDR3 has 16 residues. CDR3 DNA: TGCGCCAGCAGCTCGCGGGGTAGCGGGAGCTCTAATACGCAGTATTTT. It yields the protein CASSSRGSGSSNTQYF.

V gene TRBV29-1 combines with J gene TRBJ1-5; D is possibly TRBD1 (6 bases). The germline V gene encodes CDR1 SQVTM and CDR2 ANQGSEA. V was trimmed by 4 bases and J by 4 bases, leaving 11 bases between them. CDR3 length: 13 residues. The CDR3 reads CSVVSQGNQPQHF. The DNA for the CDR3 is TGCAGCGTTGTGTCACAGGGTAATCAGCCCCAGCATTTT.

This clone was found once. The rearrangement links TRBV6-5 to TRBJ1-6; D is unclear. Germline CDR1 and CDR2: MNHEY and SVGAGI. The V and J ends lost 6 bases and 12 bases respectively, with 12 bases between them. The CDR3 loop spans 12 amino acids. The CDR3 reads CASSPRRGPLHF. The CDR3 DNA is TGTGCCAGCAGCCCACGACGTGGACCCCTCCACTTT.

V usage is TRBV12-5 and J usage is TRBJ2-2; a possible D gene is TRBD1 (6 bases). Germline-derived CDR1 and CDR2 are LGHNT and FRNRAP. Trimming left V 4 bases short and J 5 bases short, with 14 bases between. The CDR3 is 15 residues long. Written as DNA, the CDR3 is TGTGCTAGTGGTTCATTTCAACAGGGTACCGGGGAGCTGTTTTTT. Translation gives CASGSFQQGTGELFF.

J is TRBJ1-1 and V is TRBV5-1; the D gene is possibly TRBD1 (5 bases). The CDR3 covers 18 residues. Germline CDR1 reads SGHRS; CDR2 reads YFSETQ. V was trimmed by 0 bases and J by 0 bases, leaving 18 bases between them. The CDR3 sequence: CASSLEVRIGAMNTEAFF. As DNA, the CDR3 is TGCGCCAGCAGCTTGGAAGTACGTATCGGGGCCATGAACACTGAAGCTTTCTTT. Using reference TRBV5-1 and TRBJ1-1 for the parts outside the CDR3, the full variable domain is KAGVTQTPRYLIKTRGQQVTLSCSPISGHRSVSWYQQTPGQGLQFLFEYFSETQRNKGNFPGRFSGRQFSNSRSEMNVSTLELGDSALYLCASSLEVRIGAMNTEAFFGQGTRLTVV.

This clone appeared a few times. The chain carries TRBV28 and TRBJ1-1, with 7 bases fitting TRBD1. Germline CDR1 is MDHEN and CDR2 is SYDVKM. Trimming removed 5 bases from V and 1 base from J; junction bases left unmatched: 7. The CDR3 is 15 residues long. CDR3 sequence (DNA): TGTGCCAGCAGTCCACATGGGACAGAGAACACTGAAGCTTTCTTT. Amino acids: CASSPHGTENTEAFF.

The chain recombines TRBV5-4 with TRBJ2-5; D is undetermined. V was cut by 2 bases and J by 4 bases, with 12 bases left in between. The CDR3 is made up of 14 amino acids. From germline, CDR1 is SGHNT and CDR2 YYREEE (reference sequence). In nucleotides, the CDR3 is TGTGCCAGCAGCTTCCCTGGGTCCAGAGAGACCCAGTACTTC. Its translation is CASSFPGSRETQYF.

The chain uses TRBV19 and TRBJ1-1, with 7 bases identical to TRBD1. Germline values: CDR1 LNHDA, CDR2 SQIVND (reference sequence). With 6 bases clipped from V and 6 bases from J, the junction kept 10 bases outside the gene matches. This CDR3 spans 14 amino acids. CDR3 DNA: TGTGCCAGTAGCCGAGACAGGGAGTTTGCTGAAGCTTTCTTT. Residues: CASSRDREFAEAFF.

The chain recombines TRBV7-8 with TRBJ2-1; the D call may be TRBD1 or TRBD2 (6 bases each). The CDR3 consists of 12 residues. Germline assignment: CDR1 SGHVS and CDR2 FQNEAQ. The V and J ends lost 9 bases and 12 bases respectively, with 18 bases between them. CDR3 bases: TGTGCCAGTGCTCGGGGGACACGTCCGCAGTTCTTC. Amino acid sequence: CASARGTRPQFF.

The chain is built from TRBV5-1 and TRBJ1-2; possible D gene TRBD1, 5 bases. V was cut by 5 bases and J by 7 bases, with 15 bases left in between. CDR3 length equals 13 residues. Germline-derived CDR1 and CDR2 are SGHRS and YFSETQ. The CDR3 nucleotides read TGCGCCAGCAGACCGGGGACTGAGGGTGGCTACACCTTC. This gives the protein CASRPGTEGGYTF.

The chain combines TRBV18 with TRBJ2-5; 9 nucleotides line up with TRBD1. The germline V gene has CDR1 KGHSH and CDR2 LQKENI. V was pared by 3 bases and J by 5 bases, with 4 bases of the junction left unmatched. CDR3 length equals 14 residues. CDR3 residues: CASSPGQGMETQYF. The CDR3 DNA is TGTGCCAGCTCACCGGGACAGGGTATGGAGACCCAGTACTTC.

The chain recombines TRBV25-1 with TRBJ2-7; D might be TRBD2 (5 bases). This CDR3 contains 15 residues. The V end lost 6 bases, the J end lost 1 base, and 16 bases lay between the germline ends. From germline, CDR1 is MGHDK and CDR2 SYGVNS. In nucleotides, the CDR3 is TGTGCCAGCAGCGTCTCGGTCTCGGGGTCCTACGAGCAGTACTTC. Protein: CASSVSVSGSYEQYF.

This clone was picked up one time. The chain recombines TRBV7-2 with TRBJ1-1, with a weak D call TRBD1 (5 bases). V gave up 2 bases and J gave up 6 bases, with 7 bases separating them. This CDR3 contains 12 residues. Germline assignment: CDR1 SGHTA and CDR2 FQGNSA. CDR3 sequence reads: CASSLLGAEAFF. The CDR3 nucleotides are TGTGCCAGCAGCTTACTAGGGGCTGAAGCTTTCTTT.

The CDR3 loop reads CATSWGTGELFF. CDR3 bases: TGTGCCACCTCCTGGGGCACCGGGGAGCTGTTTTTT. The rearrangement joins TRBV28 to TRBJ2-2; D unclear. Trimming shortened V by 10 bases and J by 4 bases, and 10 bases separated the two germline ends. CDR3 size: 12 residues. CDR1 and CDR2 from the germline V gene are MDHEN and SYDVKM.